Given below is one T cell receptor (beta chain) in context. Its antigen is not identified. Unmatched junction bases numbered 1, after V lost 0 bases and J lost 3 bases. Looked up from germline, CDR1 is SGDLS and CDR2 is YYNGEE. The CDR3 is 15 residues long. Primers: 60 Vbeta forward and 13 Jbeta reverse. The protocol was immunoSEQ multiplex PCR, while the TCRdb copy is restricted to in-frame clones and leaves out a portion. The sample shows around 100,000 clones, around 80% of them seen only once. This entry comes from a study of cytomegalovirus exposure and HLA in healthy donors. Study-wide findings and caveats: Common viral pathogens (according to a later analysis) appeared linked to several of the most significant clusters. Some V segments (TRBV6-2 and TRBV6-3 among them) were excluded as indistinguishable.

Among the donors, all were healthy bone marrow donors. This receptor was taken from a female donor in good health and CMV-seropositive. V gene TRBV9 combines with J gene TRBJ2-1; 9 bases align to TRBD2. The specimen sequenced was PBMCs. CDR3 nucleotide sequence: TGTGCCAGCAGCGTAGAAGCGGGGGGCTACAATGAGCAGTTCTTC. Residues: CASSVEAGGYNEQFF.